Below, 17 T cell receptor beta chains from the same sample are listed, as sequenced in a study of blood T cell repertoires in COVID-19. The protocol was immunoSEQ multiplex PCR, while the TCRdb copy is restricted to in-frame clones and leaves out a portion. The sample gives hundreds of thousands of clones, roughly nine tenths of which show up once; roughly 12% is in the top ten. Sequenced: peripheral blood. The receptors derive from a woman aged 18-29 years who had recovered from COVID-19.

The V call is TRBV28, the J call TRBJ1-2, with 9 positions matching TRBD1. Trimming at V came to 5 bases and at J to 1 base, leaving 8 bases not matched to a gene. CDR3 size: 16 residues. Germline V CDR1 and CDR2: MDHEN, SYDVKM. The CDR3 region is CASSTYTGGDNYGYTF. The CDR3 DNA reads TGTGCCAGCAGTACCTACACAGGGGGCGATAACTATGGCTACACCTTC.

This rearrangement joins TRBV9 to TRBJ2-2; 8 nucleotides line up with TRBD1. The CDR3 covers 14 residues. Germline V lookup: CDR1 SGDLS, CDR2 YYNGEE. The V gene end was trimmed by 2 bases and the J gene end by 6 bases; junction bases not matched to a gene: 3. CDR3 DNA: TGTGCCAGCAGCGTCTCGACAGGGGCCGGGGAGCTGTTTTTT. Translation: CASSVSTGAGELFF.

CDR3 loop: CSAKLNEQYF. The CDR3, as DNA: TGCAGTGCTAAGCTGAACGAGCAGTACTTC. The V call is TRBV20-1, the J call TRBJ2-7; D not certain. Trimming stripped 4 bases from V and 5 bases from J, with 6 bases between. This CDR3 contains 10 residues. Germline values: CDR1 DFQATT, CDR2 SNEGSKA (reference sequence).

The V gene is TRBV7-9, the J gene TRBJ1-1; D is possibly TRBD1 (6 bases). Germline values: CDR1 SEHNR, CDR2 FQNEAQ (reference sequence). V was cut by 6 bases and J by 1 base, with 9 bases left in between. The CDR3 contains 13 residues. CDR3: CASSKQGNTEAFF. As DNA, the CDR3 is TGTGCCAGCAGTAAACAGGGGAACACTGAAGCTTTCTTT.

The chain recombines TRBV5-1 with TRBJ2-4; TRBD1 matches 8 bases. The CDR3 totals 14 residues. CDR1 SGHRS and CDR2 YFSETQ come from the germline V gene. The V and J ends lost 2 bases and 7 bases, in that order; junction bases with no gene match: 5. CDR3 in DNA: TGCGCCAGCAGCTTTCAGGGACAGGATAACATTCAGTACTTC. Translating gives CASSFQGQDNIQYF.

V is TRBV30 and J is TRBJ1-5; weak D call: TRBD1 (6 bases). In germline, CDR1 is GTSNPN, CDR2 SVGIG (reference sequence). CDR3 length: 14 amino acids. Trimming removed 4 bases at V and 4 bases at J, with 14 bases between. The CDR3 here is CAWNGRGWNQPQHF. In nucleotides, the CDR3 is TGTGCCTGGAATGGCAGGGGTTGGAATCAGCCCCAGCATTTT.

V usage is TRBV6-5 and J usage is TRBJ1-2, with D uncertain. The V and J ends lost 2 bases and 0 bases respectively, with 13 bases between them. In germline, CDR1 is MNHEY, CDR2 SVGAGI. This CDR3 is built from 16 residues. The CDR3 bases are TGTGCCAGCAGTTACAGTCATTGGAGGACTAACTATGGCTACACCTTC. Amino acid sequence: CASSYSHWRTNYGYTF.

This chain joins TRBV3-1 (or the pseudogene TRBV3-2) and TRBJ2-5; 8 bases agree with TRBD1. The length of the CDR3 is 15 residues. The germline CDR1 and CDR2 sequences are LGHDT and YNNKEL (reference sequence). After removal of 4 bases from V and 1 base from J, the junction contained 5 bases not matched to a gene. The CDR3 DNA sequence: TGTGCCAGCAGCCGGAGGGGACAGGTCCAAGAGACCCAGTACTTC. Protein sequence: CASSRRGQVQETQYF.

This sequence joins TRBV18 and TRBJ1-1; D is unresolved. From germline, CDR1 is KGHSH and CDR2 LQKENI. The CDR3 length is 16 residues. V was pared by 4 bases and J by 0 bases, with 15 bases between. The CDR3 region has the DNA TGTGCCAGCTCACGGGAGGGAGTTCTCCTGAACACTGAAGCTTTCTTT. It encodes CASSREGVLLNTEAFF. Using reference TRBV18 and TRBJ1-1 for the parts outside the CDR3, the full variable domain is NAGVMQNPRHLVRRRGQEARLRCSPMKGHSHVYWYRQLPEEGLKFMVYLQKENIIDESGMPKERFSAEFPKEGPSILRIQQVVRGDSAAYFCASSREGVLLNTEAFFGQGTRLTVV.

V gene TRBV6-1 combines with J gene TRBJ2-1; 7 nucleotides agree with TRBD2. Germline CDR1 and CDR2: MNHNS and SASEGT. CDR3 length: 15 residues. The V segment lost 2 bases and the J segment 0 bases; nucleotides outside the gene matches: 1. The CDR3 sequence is CASSERGSSYNEQFF. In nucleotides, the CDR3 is TGTGCCAGCAGTGAACGCGGGAGCTCCTACAATGAGCAGTTCTTC.

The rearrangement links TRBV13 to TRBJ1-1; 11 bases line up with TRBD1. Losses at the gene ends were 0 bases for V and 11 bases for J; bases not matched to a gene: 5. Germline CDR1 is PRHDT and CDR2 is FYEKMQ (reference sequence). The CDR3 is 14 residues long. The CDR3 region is CASSLGGTGGLAFF. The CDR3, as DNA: TGTGCCAGCAGCTTAGGGGGGACAGGGGGTTTGGCTTTCTTT.

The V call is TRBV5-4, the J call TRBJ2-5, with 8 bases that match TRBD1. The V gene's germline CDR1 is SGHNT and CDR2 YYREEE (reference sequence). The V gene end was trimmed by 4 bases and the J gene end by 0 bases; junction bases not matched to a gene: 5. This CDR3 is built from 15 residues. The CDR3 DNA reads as TGTGCCAGCAGCGACGGACAGGGTCACCAAGAGACCCAGTACTTC. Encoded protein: CASSDGQGHQETQYF.

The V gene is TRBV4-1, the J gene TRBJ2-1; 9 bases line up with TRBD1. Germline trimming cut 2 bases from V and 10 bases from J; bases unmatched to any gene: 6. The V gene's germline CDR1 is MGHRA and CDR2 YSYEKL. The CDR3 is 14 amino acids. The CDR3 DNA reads TGCGCCAGCAGCCAACAACGGGGGACAGGGGAGCAGTTCTTC. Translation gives CASSQQRGTGEQFF.

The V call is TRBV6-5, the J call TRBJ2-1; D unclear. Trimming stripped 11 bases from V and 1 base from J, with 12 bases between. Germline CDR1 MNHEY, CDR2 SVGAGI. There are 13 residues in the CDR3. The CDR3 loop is CASRSSSYNEQFF. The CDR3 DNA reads TGTGCCTCACGGTCGTCATCCTACAATGAGCAGTTCTTC.

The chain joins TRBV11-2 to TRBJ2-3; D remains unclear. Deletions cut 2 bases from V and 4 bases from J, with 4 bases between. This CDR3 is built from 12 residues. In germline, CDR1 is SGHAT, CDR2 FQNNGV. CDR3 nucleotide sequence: TGTGCCAGCAGCTTACTCCCAGATACGCAGTATTTT. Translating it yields CASSLLPDTQYF.

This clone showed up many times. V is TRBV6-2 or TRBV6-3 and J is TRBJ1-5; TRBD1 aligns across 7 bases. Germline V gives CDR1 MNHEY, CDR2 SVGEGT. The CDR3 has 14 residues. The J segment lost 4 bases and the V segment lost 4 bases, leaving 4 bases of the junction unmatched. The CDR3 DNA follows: TGTGCCAGCAGTTTGGGGACAGAGAATCAGCCCCAGCATTTT. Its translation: CASSLGTENQPQHF.

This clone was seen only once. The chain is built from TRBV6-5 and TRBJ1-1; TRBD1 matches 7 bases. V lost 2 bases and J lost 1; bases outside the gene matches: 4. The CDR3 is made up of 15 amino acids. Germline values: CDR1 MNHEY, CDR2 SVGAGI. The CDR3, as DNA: TGTGCCAGCAGTTACCCAGGGGGAGGGAACACTGAAGCTTTCTTT. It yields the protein CASSYPGGGNTEAFF.